These T cell receptor beta chains were read from a single sample in a study of T cell repertoires in cytomegalovirus infection. Their cognate antigens are unknown. A single record per CDR3 protein comes from TCRdb applying MiXCR to the reads. The sample has more than 250,000 distinct CDR3 sequences; around 25% are singletons. This sample comprised cultured PBMCs, obtained from culture after CMV antigen stimulation. The receptor source for this set is a human donor in good health (CMV status not recorded). Some clones in this sample may be carry-over from other donors' samples. Each CDR3 is given with its conserved first and last residue. A D gene is named only where the DNA matches it firmly. Only part of the rows carry a size: once, few, many, or a class if the clone is expanded.

CDR3 length,J gene,D gene,V gene,clone size,CDR3 DNA,CDR3 protein
13,TRBJ2-7,NA,TRBV29-1,NA,TGCAGCGTTCGAAGCGGGTATTCCTACGAGCAGTACTTC,CSVRSGYSYEQYF
14,TRBJ2-7,NA,TRBV6-1,few,TGTGCCAGCCTCCCTCAGGGGCCAAACTACCAGCAGTACTTC,CASLPQGPNYQQYF
14,TRBJ2-7,TRBD1,TRBV28,few,TGTGCCAGCAGTTCACAGGGGGCAAGGTACGAGCAGTACTTC,CASSSQGARYEQYF
13,TRBJ1-2,NA,TRBV19,few,TGTGCCAGTAGTATTGACAGGCGCTATGGCTACACCTTC,CASSIDRRYGYTF
14,TRBJ2-7,NA,TRBV6-1,NA,TGTGCCAGCAGCGCCTTCTTGGGGGTCTACGAGCAGTACTTC,CASSAFLGVYEQYF
17,TRBJ2-4,NA,TRBV7-8,few,TGTGCCAGCAGTTCCGCCTGGGTCAACCCGGGCAAAAACATTCAGTACTTC,CASSSAWVNPGKNIQYF
15,TRBJ2-1,TRBD2,TRBV30,NA,TGTGCCTGGAGTGTACTGGGACTAGCCTTCAATGAGCAGTTCTTC,CAWSVLGLAFNEQFF
15,TRBJ1-2,TRBD1,TRBV20-1,few,TGCAGTGCTAGAAACCCGGGACAGCTAAACTATGGCTACACCTTC,CSARNPGQLNYGYTF
14,TRBJ1-1,NA,TRBV6-2/TRBV6-3,NA,TGTGCCAGCAGTTACTCGGAGGTTAGCACTGAAGCTTTCTTT,CASSYSEVSTEAFF
15,TRBJ2-5,NA,TRBV7-9,many,TGTGCCAGCAGCTCCGGAACAGCTGTACGTGAGACCCAGTACTTC,CASSSGTAVRETQYF
20,TRBJ1-2,NA,TRBV4-3,many,TGCGCCAGCAGCCAAGATCTGGACCTCCAACGTGGCAGCAACAACTATGGCTACACCTTC,CASSQDLDLQRGSNNYGYTF
16,TRBJ1-4,NA,TRBV5-1,NA,TGCGCCAGCAGCTTGCGTCCAGGATTGGAGGCCGAAAAACTGTTTTTT,CASSLRPGLEAEKLFF
16,TRBJ2-3,TRBD2,TRBV6-1,many,TGTGCCAGCAGTAAGCTAGCGGGAGGGTACACAGATACGCAGTATTTT,CASSKLAGGYTDTQYF
16,TRBJ2-1,NA,TRBV5-1,few,TGCGCCAGCAGCTTGGTCAGCCAGGGTAAACACAATGAGCAGTTCTTC,CASSLVSQGKHNEQFF
16,TRBJ2-3,NA,TRBV30,NA,TGTGCCTGGAGTGTAGGAGTCTCCTCTAGCACAGATACGCAGTATTTT,CAWSVGVSSSTDTQYF
13,TRBJ2-7,NA,TRBV7-9,few,TGTGCCAGCAGCTCCGGGACCCGCGACGAGCAGTACTTC,CASSSGTRDEQYF
13,TRBJ2-4,TRBD1,TRBV19,NA,TGTGCCAGTAGTTTAGCAGGGGGCAACATTCAGTACTTC,CASSLAGGNIQYF
14,TRBJ2-3,NA,TRBV7-9,few,TGTGCCAGCAGCTTAGTCGGACCCGGGGATACGCAGTATTTT,CASSLVGPGDTQYF
15,TRBJ2-5,NA,TRBV5-6,NA,TGTGCCAGCAGCTTGCTGGGAACAATCCAAGAGACCCAGTACTTC,CASSLLGTIQETQYF
14,TRBJ1-1,NA,TRBV11-3,NA,TGTGCCAGCAGCGTAGGGGGGAAAAGAACTGAAGCTTTCTTT,CASSVGGKRTEAFF
15,TRBJ1-1,NA,TRBV4-1,NA,TGCGCCAGCAGCCAAGATGGGGTCTTGGACACTGAAGCTTTCTTT,CASSQDGVLDTEAFF
15,TRBJ2-5,NA,TRBV7-8,few,TGTGCCAGCAGCTTTGGGGCAGTGGATATAGAGACCCAGTACTTC,CASSFGAVDIETQYF
15,TRBJ2-5,TRBD1,TRBV6-1,many,TGTGCCAGCAGCCAGGGACAGGGTCGTAGGGAGACCCAGTACTTC,CASSQGQGRRETQYF
16,TRBJ2-5,NA,TRBV7-8,many,TGTGCCAGCAGCTTAGTAGCGGGACAGGGAGCAGAGACCCAGTACTTC,CASSLVAGQGAETQYF
14,TRBJ2-3,NA,TRBV6-1,NA,TGTGCCAGCAGGCGCCGGGACCGCACAGATACGCAGTATTTT,CASRRRDRTDTQYF
15,TRBJ1-4,NA,TRBV10-3,NA,TGTGCCATCAGTGCCCGGACAGCAACTAATGAAAAACTGTTTTTT,CAISARTATNEKLFF
15,TRBJ2-3,NA,TRBV6-2/TRBV6-3,few,TGTGCCAGCAGTTTAAAGGGGCGCGGCACAGATACGCAGTATTTT,CASSLKGRGTDTQYF
14,TRBJ1-3,NA,TRBV7-1,NA,TGTGCCAGCAGATCCACAGGGAGAGGAAACACCATATATTTT,CASRSTGRGNTIYF
14,TRBJ1-6,NA,TRBV7-9,once,TGTGCCAGCAGTACCGGAGGAGGTAATTCACCCCTCCACTTT,CASSTGGGNSPLHF
13,TRBJ2-3,NA,TRBV6-5,NA,TGTGCCAGCAGTTACTTCCCCGGAGATACGCAGTATTTT,CASSYFPGDTQYF
14,TRBJ2-2,NA,TRBV4-3,many,TGCGCCAGCAGCCAAGATAGGGACGCCGGGGAGCTGTTTTTT,CASSQDRDAGELFF
15,TRBJ2-1,TRBD2,TRBV7-9,once,TGTGCCAGCAGACTACTAGCGGCCTCCTACAATGAGCAGTTCTTC,CASRLLAASYNEQFF
16,TRBJ1-2,NA,TRBV28,NA,TGTGCCAGCAGTTTAAGGGGCGTCAAGCACCACTATGGCTACACCTTC,CASSLRGVKHHYGYTF
12,TRBJ1-3,NA,TRBV6-5,few,TGTGCCAGCAGAGGGCCCGGAAACACCATATATTTT,CASRGPGNTIYF
15,TRBJ1-5,NA,TRBV12-3/TRBV12-4,many,TGTGCCAGCAGTTCCCCGGAAGAGGGCAATCAGCCCCAGCATTTT,CASSSPEEGNQPQHF
13,TRBJ1-3,NA,TRBV6-5,few,TGTGCCAGCAGTGTGAGGGCTGGAAACACCATATATTTT,CASSVRAGNTIYF
14,TRBJ1-3,NA,TRBV6-2/TRBV6-3,NA,TGTGCCAGCAGTGGTCTCAGCTCTGGAAACACCATATATTTT,CASSGLSSGNTIYF
14,TRBJ1-3,NA,TRBV7-9,many,TGTGCCAGCAGCCTGGTGGGCGGTGGAAACACCATATATTTT,CASSLVGGGNTIYF
14,TRBJ2-3,NA,TRBV7-6,NA,TGTGCCAGCAGACATGGGGTCAACACAGATACGCAGTATTTT,CASRHGVNTDTQYF
14,TRBJ2-1,TRBD1,TRBV11-2,few,TGTGCCAGCAGCCGTGGACAGGGCGACAATGAGCAGTTCTTC,CASSRGQGDNEQFF
16,TRBJ2-7,TRBD2,TRBV6-2/TRBV6-3,few,TGTGCCAGCAGTACGGCCTCCGGGACTAACTTCTACGAGCAGTACTTC,CASSTASGTNFYEQYF
16,TRBJ2-6,NA,TRBV6-5,few,TGTGCCAGCAGTTACTCGATTCCAGAGGGGGCCAACGTCCTGACTTTC,CASSYSIPEGANVLTF
15,TRBJ2-3,NA,TRBV11-2,few,TGTGCCAGCAGCTTACGAGCAAGCAGCACAGATACGCAGTATTTT,CASSLRASSTDTQYF
21,TRBJ2-6,TRBD2,TRBV4-3,few,TGCGCCAGCAGCCAAGGTACAGCGGGAAGGCTACCCTTCTCTGGGGCCAACGTCCTGACTTTC,CASSQGTAGRLPFSGANVLTF
13,TRBJ2-1,NA,TRBV12-3/TRBV12-4,few,TGTGCCAGCAGTTTTGAAGCGGACAATGAGCAGTTCTTC,CASSFEADNEQFF
16,TRBJ2-3,NA,TRBV5-1,NA,TGCGCCAGCAGCTTGGCCACAGCCAGAGGCACAGATACGCAGTATTTT,CASSLATARGTDTQYF
16,TRBJ2-3,TRBD2,TRBV7-2,few,TGTGCCAGCAGCATAACTAGCGGGAGTGGGTCAGATACGCAGTATTTT,CASSITSGSGSDTQYF
14,TRBJ1-1,NA,TRBV7-2,NA,TGTGCCAGCAGCTTAGAGAGGATTAACACTGAAGCTTTCTTT,CASSLERINTEAFF
14,TRBJ2-1,TRBD1,TRBV7-9,NA,TGTGCCAGCAGCGCCCCGGGACAGGCCAATGAGCAGTTCTTC,CASSAPGQANEQFF
16,TRBJ2-2,NA,TRBV12-3/TRBV12-4,few,TGTGCCAGCAGTTTTCAAGGGCCACCGAACACCGGGGAGCTGTTTTTT,CASSFQGPPNTGELFF
12,TRBJ1-2,TRBD1,TRBV28,few,TGTGCCAGCTATACAGGGGCTGATGGCTACACCTTC,CASYTGADGYTF
14,TRBJ1-6,NA,TRBV11-2,few,TGTGCCAGCAGCTCTGGACTAGATAATTCACCCCTCCACTTT,CASSSGLDNSPLHF
12,TRBJ2-1,TRBD2,TRBV7-3,few,TGTGCCAGCAATAGCGGGAACAATGAGCAGTTCTTC,CASNSGNNEQFF
11,TRBJ2-5,NA,TRBV29-1,NA,TGCAGCGTTGAACTTCAAGAGACCCAGTACTTC,CSVELQETQYF